This entry features one TCR beta chain sequence. Its specificity is not known. CDR1 and CDR2 (germline): SNHLY, FYNNEI. This CDR3 contains 15 residues. The trim removed 7 bases at V and 6 bases at J, leaving 11 bases unmatched. This sample was included in a study of OX40 agonist ivuxolimab in advanced cancers. About the study: With a range of 23 to 79, age averaged 60 years, and 75% to 90% were male. Study-level findings and limits: Among the lowest peripheral clonal expansion occurred in 0.1-3.0 mg/kg partial responders.

The table came from immunoSEQ multiplex PCR; TCRdb's copy has only in-frame clones and leaves some out. The repertoire holds around 76,000 clones, around 86% seen once, with 0.45% to 0.7% in the top ten. This specimen was CD4+ or CD8+ T cells sorted from blood, taken in a trial of the OX40 agonist ivuxolimab. This sequence originates from an adult with an advanced solid tumor such as melanoma, head and neck, liver or kidney cancer. The rearrangement joins TRBV2 to TRBJ2-3; 9 bases are a match to TRBD2. CDR3 loop: CASTFTLAGRDTQYF. In DNA, the CDR3 is TGTGCCAGCACCTTCACACTAGCGGGTAGGGATACGCAGTATTTT.